This TCR beta chain derives from a study of brain metastases from non-small cell lung cancer. Study conclusions and caveats: T-cell clones appeared expanded in approximately 60% of brain metastases relative to matched primary tumors. TCR repertoires overlapped largely between brain metastases and matched primaries.

For this clone: Its specificity is not known.

The CDR3 is 15 amino acids. The V gene's germline CDR1 is SGHNT and CDR2 YENEEA. J lost 0 bases, V lost 5 bases, and 7 bases had no gene match. Profiling relied on immunoSEQ multiplex PCR, and the TCRdb table lists in-frame clones only, not all of them. Among around 4,000 clones listed, around 87% were seen once. The chain couples TRBV11-3 to TRBJ2-7, with TRBD1 identical over 7 bases. This TCR was recovered from a donor aged 40 or over with non-small cell lung cancer. The sequenced sample was primary lung tumor tissue. The CDR3 sequence: CASSQGVSSSYEQYF. The CDR3, as DNA: TGTGCCAGCAGCCAGGGGGTCTCTAGCTCCTACGAGCAGTACTTC.